These 30 T cell receptor beta chains came from one sample sequenced in a study of human thymus T cells. Assay used: immunoSEQ multiplex PCR; TCRdb lists only in-frame clones, some missing. In the table there are about 60,000 clones, roughly 94% of which are singletons. The sequenced sample was blood. The receptors were gathered from a boy under three years old with a congenital heart defect but otherwise immunologically healthy.

With respect to this clone: Other DNA sequences in the sample encode the same CDR3. This CDR3 reads CASSLGGMNTEAFF. CDR3 DNA sequence: TGCGCCAGCAGCTTGGGCGGGATGAACACTGAAGCTTTCTTT. The chain carries TRBV5-1 and TRBJ1-1; the D is unclear. The germline gives CDR1 SGHRS, CDR2 YFSETQ. The V and J ends lost 0 bases and 0 bases respectively, with 6 bases between them. CDR3 length equals 14 residues.

The chain carries TRBV2 and TRBJ2-7; D remains unclear. This CDR3 region has 12 residues. From germline, CDR1 is SNHLY and CDR2 FYNNEI. Trimming cost V 5 bases and J 3 bases, with 8 bases left between them. For the CDR3, the DNA is TGTGCCAGCAGTCAACGTGGCTACGAGCAGTACTTC. Translating it yields CASSQRGYEQYF.

The genes are TRBV5-4 and TRBJ2-1, with TRBD2 identical over 10 bases. Germline values: CDR1 SGHNT, CDR2 YYREEE (reference sequence). Unmatched junction bases numbered 3, after V lost 0 bases and J lost 6 bases. CDR3 length: 15 residues. CDR3 residues: CASSLAASGSNEQFF. The DNA for the CDR3 is TGTGCCAGCAGCTTGGCGGCTAGCGGGAGCAATGAGCAGTTCTTC.

The rearrangement joins TRBV4-1 to TRBJ1-1, with a weak D call TRBD1 (6 bases). The germline CDR1 and CDR2 sequences are MGHRA and YSYEKL. The V end was cut by 0 bases, the J end by 3 bases, with 8 bases between. The CDR3 totals 14 residues. As DNA, the CDR3 is TGCGCCAGCAGCCAAGATAGGGGGGACACTGAAGCTTTCTTT. As protein: CASSQDRGDTEAFF.

J is TRBJ2-7 and V is TRBV7-9; no clear D gene. V was pared by 0 bases and J by 2 bases, with 5 bases between. The CDR3 is made up of 13 amino acids. CDR1 is SEHNR and CDR2 is FQNEAQ in the germline V gene (reference sequence). The CDR3 loop reads CASSLAMPYEQYF. CDR3 nucleotide sequence: TGTGCCAGCAGCTTAGCCATGCCCTACGAGCAGTACTTC. Full variable domain (missing parts from reference TRBV7-9 and TRBJ2-7): DTGVSQNPRHKITKRGQNVTFRCDPISEHNRLYWYRQTLGQGPEFLTYFQNEAQLEKSRLLSDRFSAERPKGSFSTLEIQRTEQGDSAMYLCASSLAMPYEQYFGPGTRLTVT.

J is TRBJ2-7 and V is TRBV28; weak D call: TRBD2 (6 bases). With 6 bases removed from V and 4 bases from J, the gap between germline ends came to 10 bases. The CDR3 loop spans 12 amino acids. From germline, CDR1 is MDHEN and CDR2 SYDVKM. The CDR3 here is CASSGSGYEQYF. The CDR3 DNA is TGTGCCAGCAGCGGGAGTGGGTACGAGCAGTACTTC.

The V and J genes are TRBV6-1 and TRBJ2-5; D is perhaps TRBD1 (5 bases). The germline V gene encodes CDR1 MNHNS and CDR2 SASEGT. V was shortened by 4 bases and J by 2 bases, with 14 bases between the two germline ends. CDR3 length: 15 residues. The CDR3 is CASSVWAKGQETQYF. As DNA, the CDR3 is TGTGCCAGCAGTGTCTGGGCCAAGGGGCAAGAGACCCAGTACTTC.

The chain recombines TRBV7-2 with TRBJ2-7; D call uncertain. CDR3 length: 13 residues. V was trimmed by 1 base and J by 1 base, leaving 5 bases between them. The germline V gene encodes CDR1 SGHTA and CDR2 FQGNSA. The CDR3, as DNA: TGTGCCAGCAGCTTAGTACATTCCTACGAGCAGTACTTC. Amino acid sequence: CASSLVHSYEQYF.

The V and J genes are TRBV19 and TRBJ2-1; D is uncertain. Germline CDR1 reads LNHDA; CDR2 reads SQIVND (reference sequence). This CDR3 has 11 residues. The germline V and J ends were trimmed by 7 bases and 3 bases, with 4 bases remaining between them. The CDR3 DNA reads as TGTGCCAGTACAGACTACAATGAGCAGTTCTTC. Translation: CASTDYNEQFF.

This chain links TRBV11-2 with TRBJ2-3; no clear D. V lost 2 bases to trimming and J lost 6 bases, with 9 bases between them. Germline CDR1 and CDR2: SGHAT and FQNNGV. The CDR3 contains 13 residues. The chain's CDR3 is CASSLWTTDTQYF. The CDR3 DNA reads TGTGCCAGCAGCTTATGGACGACGGATACGCAGTATTTT.

This chain connects TRBV4-2 to TRBJ1-4; no firm D call. Germline V lookup: CDR1 LGHNA, CDR2 YNFKEQ. The ends were cut back, 5 bases at V and 6 bases at J, with 7 bases in the middle. The CDR3 has 12 residues. CDR3 sequence (DNA): TGTGCCAGCAGCGGGTCCTATGAAAAACTGTTTTTT. Its protein product is CASSGSYEKLFF.

The gene calls are TRBV11-2 and TRBJ2-7; no definite D call. Deletions cut 5 bases from V and 3 bases from J, with 14 bases between. CDR3 length: 14 residues. The V gene's germline CDR1 is SGHAT and CDR2 FQNNGV. For the CDR3, the DNA is TGTGCCAGCAGCCAGCCCTACTCCTACTACGAGCAGTACTTC. It translates to CASSQPYSYYEQYF.

V gene TRBV4-1 combines with J gene TRBJ2-7; 9 nucleotides match TRBD1. J lost 3 bases, V lost 5 bases, and 11 bases had no gene match. The CDR3 totals 16 residues. The germline V gene has CDR1 MGHRA and CDR2 YSYEKL. CDR3 in amino acids: CASSARTGAGYYEQYF. Here the CDR3 DNA reads TGCGCCAGCAGCGCCCGGACAGGGGCTGGATACTACGAGCAGTACTTC.

V usage is TRBV28 and J usage is TRBJ1-1, with 8 bases lining up with TRBD1. CDR1 and CDR2 from the germline V gene are MDHEN and SYDVKM. The CDR3 totals 12 residues. V was clipped by 3 bases and J by 8 bases; unmatched bases: 2. The CDR3 sequence: CASSLRTGEAFF. DNA for the CDR3: TGTGCCAGCAGTTTGCGGACAGGGGAAGCTTTCTTT.

This clone was seen once. V and J are TRBV7-9 and TRBJ2-7; 15 bases line up with TRBD2. With 4 bases clipped from V and 4 bases from J, the junction kept 2 bases outside the gene matches. Germline V gene lookup returns CDR1 SEHNR and CDR2 FQNEAQ (reference sequence). This CDR3 has 15 residues. The DNA for the CDR3 is TGTGCCAGCAGCTATGGACTAGCGGGAGGGTACGAGCAGTACTTC. The encoded protein is CASSYGLAGGYEQYF.

This chain links TRBV6-1 with TRBJ2-5; D is perhaps TRBD1 or TRBD2 (5 bases each). CDR1 is MNHNS and CDR2 is SASEGT in the germline V gene. Trimming took off 1 base at V and 5 bases at J, with 17 bases between the two ends. The CDR3 loop spans 16 amino acids. The CDR3 is CASSEVRGLLWETQYF. CDR3 DNA: TGTGCCAGCAGTGAAGTTCGGGGCCTGTTATGGGAGACCCAGTACTTC.

This chain connects TRBV6-5 to TRBJ2-3; 7 positions agree with TRBD1. J lost 2 bases, V lost 2 bases, and 7 bases had no gene match. Germline V gene data show CDR1 as MNHEY and CDR2 as SVGAGI. This CDR3 is 16 amino acids long. Here the CDR3 reads CASSYGAGGNTDTQYF. The CDR3 nucleotides are TGTGCCAGCAGTTACGGAGCAGGGGGTAACACAGATACGCAGTATTTT.

The chain couples TRBV2 to TRBJ1-3; D remains unclear. The CDR3 is 13 residues long. Germline V gene sequence: CDR1 SNHLY, CDR2 FYNNEI. V lost 5 bases, J lost 1 base, and 6 bases lay in between. This CDR3 is CASSRDSGNTIYF. The CDR3 DNA reads as TGTGCCAGCAGTCGGGATTCTGGAAACACCATATATTTT. The full variable domain, in which reference TRBV2 and TRBJ1-3 provide the parts outside the CDR3, is EPEVTQTPSHQVTQMGQEVILRCVPISNHLYFYWYRQILGQKVEFLVSFYNNEISEKSEIFDDQFSVERPDGSNFTLKIRSTKLEDSAMYFCASSRDSGNTIYFGEGSWLTVV.

This clone showed up just once. The gene calls are TRBV7-8 and TRBJ2-7, with 16 nucleotides matching TRBD2. Germline CDR1 SGHVS, CDR2 FQNEAQ. V shed 4 bases, J shed 3 bases, and the junction held 6 bases outside the gene matches. The CDR3 has 17 residues. The CDR3 DNA is TGTGCCAGCAGCTGGGGACTAGCGGGAGGGAAAATCTACGAGCAGTACTTC. Translated, it gives CASSWGLAGGKIYEQYF.

This clone was detected once. The rearrangement links TRBV6-1 to TRBJ1-2, with 7 positions matching TRBD1. The V and J ends lost 8 bases and 6 bases, in that order; junction bases with no gene match: 9. The CDR3 contains 13 residues. CDR1 and CDR2 from the germline V gene are MNHNS and SASEGT. CDR3 protein: CASRSRTGDGYTF. CDR3 DNA sequence: TGTGCCAGCCGCTCCCGGACAGGAGATGGCTACACCTTC.

The chain links TRBV7-2 to TRBJ2-1; 11 bases are shared with TRBD2. Germline V CDR1 and CDR2: SGHTA, FQGNSA. V was clipped by 4 bases and J by 9 bases; unmatched bases: 8. CDR3 length: 15 amino acids. The CDR3 sequence is CASSSKGLAAIEQFF. The CDR3 coding sequence is TGTGCCAGCAGCTCCAAGGGACTAGCGGCCATTGAGCAGTTCTTC.

The V gene is TRBV11-3, the J gene TRBJ2-1; D uncertain. CDR3 size: 13 residues. Germline V CDR1 and CDR2: SGHNT, YENEEA. V dropped 4 bases and J dropped 4 bases, with 8 bases sitting between them. For the CDR3, the DNA is TGTGCCAGCAGCTCGAGAGATTACAATGAGCAGTTCTTC. It codes for CASSSRDYNEQFF.

The chain couples TRBV30 to TRBJ2-3; TRBD1 aligns across 9 bases. The CDR3 extends over 16 amino acids. The ends lost 2 bases at V and 4 bases at J; junction bases unmatched: 10. CDR1 and CDR2 from the germline V gene are GTSNPN and SVGIG (reference sequence). The CDR3 is CAWSLRTGGAPDTQYF. The CDR3 nucleotides are TGTGCCTGGAGTCTCAGAACAGGGGGCGCCCCAGATACGCAGTATTTT.

The J gene is TRBJ2-7, the V gene TRBV21-1; the listed D gene, TRBD1, was not tested against the DNA. TRBV21-1 represents a pseudogene. This CDR3 is built from 15 residues. CDR3 nucleotides: TGTGCCAGCATCCTCAAAGCCACAGGGGGCGACGAGCAGTACTTC. Translation gives CASILKATGGDEQYF.

CDR3 coding DNA: TGTGCCTGGAGTGTAATGGGTAGCTCTGGAAACACCATATATTTT. This translates into CAWSVMGSSGNTIYF. The chain is built from TRBV30 and TRBJ1-3; D unresolved. The CDR3 is made up of 15 amino acids. Germline V gene lookup returns CDR1 GTSNPN and CDR2 SVGIG (reference sequence). V was trimmed by 0 bases and J by 0 bases, leaving 9 bases between them.

This clone was counted a single time. V is TRBV7-3 and J is TRBJ2-5; a weak D match, TRBD2 (6 bases). Germline CDR1 is SGHTA and CDR2 is FQGTGA. V was cut by 2 bases and J by 1 base, with 11 bases left in between. CDR3 length: 15 amino acids. CDR3 bases: TGTGCCAGCAGCTTAGGGACTGGAGGCCAAGAGACCCAGTACTTC. It specifies CASSLGTGGQETQYF.

The chain is built from TRBV19 and TRBJ1-5, with D possibly TRBD1 on 6 matching bases. Germline-derived CDR1 and CDR2 are LNHDA and SQIVND (reference sequence). The CDR3 consists of 13 residues. V lost 5 bases, J lost 5 bases, and 10 bases lay in between. CDR3 in DNA: TGTGCCAGTAGTTCCGGGGGCGATCAGCCCCAGCATTTT. Its protein is CASSSGGDQPQHF.

The chain joins TRBV2 to TRBJ2-3; tentative D call: TRBD2 (5 bases). The CDR3 totals 15 residues. Germline CDR1 and CDR2: SNHLY and FYNNEI. Trimming cost V 6 bases and J 4 bases, with 17 bases left between them. CDR3 nucleotides: TGTGCCAGCAGCGACCTCGGGATACTCTCAGATACGCAGTATTTT. It yields the protein CASSDLGILSDTQYF.

The V and J genes are TRBV2 and TRBJ2-1; D is perhaps TRBD2 (5 bases). The CDR3 sequence is 13 residues long. CDR1 is SNHLY, CDR2 FYNNEI, per germline. The V end was cut by 7 bases, the J end by 3 bases, with 10 bases between. The CDR3 loop is CASTRDYYNEQFF. DNA for the CDR3: TGTGCCAGCACCCGCGACTACTACAATGAGCAGTTCTTC. Drawing the rest from reference TRBV2 and TRBJ2-1, the complete variable domain is EPEVTQTPSHQVTQMGQEVILRCVPISNHLYFYWYRQILGQKVEFLVSFYNNEISEKSEIFDDQFSVERPDGSNFTLKIRSTKLEDSAMYFCASTRDYYNEQFFGPGTRLTVL.

As concerns this clone: Other DNA sequences from this sample encode an identical CDR3 as well. The chain employs TRBV20-1 and TRBJ2-3; no definite D call. The germline V and J ends were trimmed by 3 bases and 6 bases, with 4 bases remaining between them. The CDR3 has 10 residues. CDR1 and CDR2 from the germline V gene are DFQATT and SNEGSKA (reference sequence). The CDR3 protein is CSARGDTQYF. The CDR3 DNA follows: TGCAGTGCTAGGGGTGATACGCAGTATTTT.